One sample yielded the 17 T cell receptor beta chains listed below, sequenced in a study of Graves' ophthalmopathy and Graves' hyperthyroidism. Amplified TCR beta CDR3 regions were obtained using RNA transcripts as template. Second-round multiplex PCR came after a first-round RT-PCR that employed HTBI primers. TCRdb re-called the multiplex PCR reads through MiXCR, storing one row per CDR3 protein. The data show a few hundred thousand distinct CDR3 sequences, with around 20% seen just once and roughly 3.2% held by the top ten. Sample: peripheral blood. The receptors shown here come from a woman aged 18-29 years with stable Graves' hyperthyroidism.

This clonotype was recorded many times. An end of the junction differs from the germline gene, which may be a read error. This rearrangement joins TRBV7-9 to TRBJ2-4; D gene unclear. CDR1 and CDR2 (germline): SEHNR, FQNEAQ (reference sequence). The CDR3 is made up of 14 amino acids. The CDR3 here is CASSLSLSQSIKYF. The CDR3, as DNA: TGTGCCAGCAGCTTAAGCCTCAGCCAGAGCATTAAGTACTTC.

This clonotype was counted ten times or more. This chain uses TRBV7-3 with TRBJ1-1; the D gene is possibly TRBD1 (5 bases). The V end lost 7 bases, the J end lost 11 bases, and 17 bases lay between the germline ends. The CDR3 has 12 residues. From germline, CDR1 is SGHTA and CDR2 FQGTGA. DNA of the CDR3: TGTGCCAGCAAGGGTGGAGGGGCAGAGGCTTTCTTT. Translation: CASKGGGAEAFF.

V is TRBV7-3 and J is TRBJ2-2; TRBD1 is a possible D gene (5 bases). This CDR3 has 15 residues. The germline CDR1 and CDR2 sequences are SGHTA and FQGTGA. V lost 4 bases to trimming and J lost 5 bases, with 14 bases between them. The CDR3 protein is CASSSPRAGTGELFF. The CDR3 DNA is TGTGCCAGCAGCTCCCCCCGGGCAGGGACCGGGGAGCTGTTTTTT.

This clonotype was detected many times. The gene calls are TRBV12-3 or TRBV12-4 and TRBJ1-3; D remains ambiguous. Between the trimmed V and J ends, which lost 10 bases and 4 bases, there was a span of 11 bases. CDR3 size: 12 residues. The DNA for the CDR3 is TGTGCCACTTCTCGGGCGGGAAACACCATATATTTT. Its translation is CATSRAGNTIYF.

A remark on this clonotype: This clone may be a read error of a much larger clone one base away. This is likely a read error, given that the CDR3 carries no conserved phenylalanine or tryptophan at its end. The chain employs TRBV29-1 and TRBJ2-2, with a tentative D call TRBD2 (5 bases). This CDR3 contains 13 residues. V lost 7 bases and J 1 base, leaving 10 bases between the germline ends. Germline-derived CDR1 and CDR2 are SQVTM and ANQGSEA. The chain's CDR3 is CSGRTVNTGELFL. Here the CDR3 DNA reads TGCAGCGGGAGGACCGTGAACACCGGGGAGCTGTTTTTG.

The V and J genes are TRBV18 and TRBJ1-1, with D perhaps TRBD1 (5 bases). The CDR3 is made up of 14 amino acids. The ends were cut back, 6 bases at V and 0 bases at J, with 11 bases in the middle. Per the germline V gene, CDR1 is KGHSH and CDR2 is LQKENI. The CDR3 loop reads CASSRDAMNTEAFF. CDR3 coding DNA: TGTGCCAGCTCGCGGGACGCGATGAACACTGAAGCTTTCTTT. Combining the CDR3 with reference TRBV18 and TRBJ1-1 gives the whole variable domain NAGVMQNPRHLVRRRGQEARLRCSPMKGHSHVYWYRQLPEEGLKFMVYLQKENIIDESGMPKERFSAEFPKEGPSILRIQQVVRGDSAAYFCASSRDAMNTEAFFGQGTRLTVV.

The chain employs TRBV6-1 and TRBJ1-2; TRBD1 aligns across 7 bases. Looked up from germline, CDR1 is MNHNS and CDR2 is SASEGT. The V and J ends lost 7 bases and 8 bases, in that order; junction bases with no gene match: 10. The CDR3 runs 13 residues. CDR3 loop: CASTLEGAGGYTF. CDR3 coding DNA: TGTGCCAGCACCCTGGAGGGGGCTGGGGGCTACACCTTC.

This clonotype was seen repeatedly, ten times or more. This chain joins TRBV6-1 and TRBJ2-7, with D perhaps matching TRBD2 (6 bases). V lost 4 bases, J lost 1 base, and 14 bases lay in between. The CDR3 loop spans 15 amino acids. CDR1 is MNHNS and CDR2 is SASEGT in the germline V gene. The CDR3 nucleotides are TGTGCCAGCAGTGTAGGACCAGGAGGGTCCTACGAGCAGTACTTC. As protein: CASSVGPGGSYEQYF.

This clonotype has ten or more counts. The chain uses TRBV28 and TRBJ2-7, with TRBD1 matching over 9 bases. The J segment lost 9 bases and the V segment lost 6 bases, leaving 12 bases of the junction unmatched. The CDR3 runs 14 residues. In germline, CDR1 is MDHEN, CDR2 SYDVKM. The CDR3 sequence is CASRFTGGPQVQYF. CDR3 nucleotide sequence: TGTGCCAGCAGATTTACAGGGGGCCCCCAGGTGCAGTACTTC.

This clonotype was observed many times. The chain links TRBV28 to TRBJ1-5, with D maybe TRBD1 (5 bases). The CDR3 sequence is 13 residues long. The V and J ends lost 5 bases and 5 bases respectively, with 10 bases between them. Germline V gene lookup returns CDR1 MDHEN and CDR2 SYDVKM. CDR3 amino acids: CASSQWGDQPQHF. The DNA for the CDR3 is TGTGCCAGCAGTCAATGGGGCGATCAGCCCCAGCATTTT.

This clonotype was counted ten times or more. The chain joins TRBV2 to TRBJ2-5, with 14 bases aligning to TRBD2. Per the germline V gene, CDR1 is SNHLY and CDR2 is FYNNEI. The V segment lost 6 bases and the J segment 8 bases; nucleotides outside the gene matches: 5. This CDR3 contains 14 residues. In nucleotides, the CDR3 is TGTGCCAGCAGAACGGGACTAGCGGGAGATACCCAGTACTTC. Translated, it gives CASRTGLAGDTQYF.

This clonotype came up many times. The gene calls are TRBV2 and TRBJ2-2; D is possibly TRBD1 (5 bases). The germline V gene has CDR1 SNHLY and CDR2 FYNNEI. With 6 bases removed from V and 6 bases from J, the gap between germline ends came to 5 bases. The CDR3 covers 11 residues. The CDR3, as DNA: TGTGCCAGCAGAGGGGCCGGGGAGCTGTTTTTT. It codes for CASRGAGELFF.

In the case of this clonotype: A much more abundant neighbour one base away suggests this may be a read error. This chain joins TRBV27 and TRBJ1-1; D remains unclear. Germline V gene sequence: CDR1 MNHEY, CDR2 SMNVEV (reference sequence). This CDR3 is built from 13 residues. CDR3 region: CGSSFDGNTEAFF. CDR3 bases: TGTGGCAGCAGTTTTGACGGGAACACTGAAGCTTTCTTT.

The table lists this clonotype with many counts. CDR3 in amino acids: CASSPTAGNQPQHF. Written as DNA, the CDR3 is TGTGCCAGCAGTCCTACGGCGGGGAATCAGCCCCAGCATTTT. V is TRBV28 and J is TRBJ1-5; unclear D gene. V was trimmed by 5 bases and J by 4 bases, leaving 12 bases between them. Germline CDR1 MDHEN, CDR2 SYDVKM. The CDR3 sequence is 14 residues long.

There are many counts of this clonotype. The V and J genes are TRBV28 and TRBJ2-7; D is unclear. Trimming shortened V by 3 bases and J by 4 bases, and 13 bases separated the two germline ends. CDR3 size: 14 residues. Germline values: CDR1 MDHEN, CDR2 SYDVKM. The CDR3: CASSFIGIEYEQYF. Here the CDR3 DNA reads TGTGCCAGCAGTTTCATAGGGATTGAGTACGAGCAGTACTTC.

This CDR3 is CASINGARGTEAFF. The CDR3 region has the DNA TGTGCCAGTATTAATGGGGCGCGGGGCACTGAAGCTTTCTTT. The V and J genes are TRBV19 and TRBJ1-1, with a tentative D call TRBD1 (5 bases). Germline V CDR1 and CDR2: LNHDA, SQIVND (reference sequence). The CDR3 is 14 amino acids. V was clipped by 7 bases and J by 4 bases, with 16 bases between them.

This clonotype was recorded many times. The genes are TRBV11-1 and TRBJ1-1; D is undetermined. V lost 4 bases to trimming and J lost 1 base, with 22 bases between them. The CDR3 consists of 18 residues. Per the germline V gene, CDR1 is SGHAT and CDR2 is FQDESV (reference sequence). CDR3 bases: TGTGCCAGCAGCTCCACGATACGCGGGAACACAAAGAACACTGAAGCTTTCTTT. As protein: CASSSTIRGNTKNTEAFF.